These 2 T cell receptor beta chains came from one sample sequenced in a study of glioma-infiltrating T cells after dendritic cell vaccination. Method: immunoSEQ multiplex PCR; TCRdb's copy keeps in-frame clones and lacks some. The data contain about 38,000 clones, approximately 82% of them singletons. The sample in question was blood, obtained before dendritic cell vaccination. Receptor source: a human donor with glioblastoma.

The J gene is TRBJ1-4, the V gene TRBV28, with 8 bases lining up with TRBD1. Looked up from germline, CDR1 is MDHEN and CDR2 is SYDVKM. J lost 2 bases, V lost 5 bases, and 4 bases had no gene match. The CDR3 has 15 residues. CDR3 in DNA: TGTGCCAGCAGTGCAACAGGGGGGACTAATGAAAAACTGTTTTTT. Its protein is CASSATGGTNEKLFF.

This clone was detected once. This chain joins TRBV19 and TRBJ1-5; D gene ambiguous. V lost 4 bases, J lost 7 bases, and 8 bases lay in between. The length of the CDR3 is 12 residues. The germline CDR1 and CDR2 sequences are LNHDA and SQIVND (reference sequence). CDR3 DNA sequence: TGTGCCAGTAGTAGTCTTGGCCAGCCCCAGCATTTT. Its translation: CASSSLGQPQHF.